This T cell receptor beta chain is drawn from a study of blood T cell repertoires in COVID-19. From germline, CDR1 is ENHRY and CDR2 SYGVKD. The V and J ends lost 2 bases and 14 bases, in that order; junction bases with no gene match: 16. The CDR3 spans 17 residues. Clones were sequenced by immunoSEQ multiplex PCR, and TCRdb holds only the in-frame ones, with some missing. Of 200,000 to 300,000 clones in the sample, approximately 86% were seen once. Sequenced input: peripheral blood. This clonotype was obtained from a woman aged 25 to 39 with acute or convalescent COVID-19. This rearrangement joins TRBV10-3 to TRBJ2-1; 12 bases fit TRBD2. The CDR3 loop is CAISEHKTSGSSVVEFF. As DNA, the CDR3 is TGTGCCATCAGTGAGCATAAGACTAGCGGGAGTTCAGTAGTGGAGTTCTTC.